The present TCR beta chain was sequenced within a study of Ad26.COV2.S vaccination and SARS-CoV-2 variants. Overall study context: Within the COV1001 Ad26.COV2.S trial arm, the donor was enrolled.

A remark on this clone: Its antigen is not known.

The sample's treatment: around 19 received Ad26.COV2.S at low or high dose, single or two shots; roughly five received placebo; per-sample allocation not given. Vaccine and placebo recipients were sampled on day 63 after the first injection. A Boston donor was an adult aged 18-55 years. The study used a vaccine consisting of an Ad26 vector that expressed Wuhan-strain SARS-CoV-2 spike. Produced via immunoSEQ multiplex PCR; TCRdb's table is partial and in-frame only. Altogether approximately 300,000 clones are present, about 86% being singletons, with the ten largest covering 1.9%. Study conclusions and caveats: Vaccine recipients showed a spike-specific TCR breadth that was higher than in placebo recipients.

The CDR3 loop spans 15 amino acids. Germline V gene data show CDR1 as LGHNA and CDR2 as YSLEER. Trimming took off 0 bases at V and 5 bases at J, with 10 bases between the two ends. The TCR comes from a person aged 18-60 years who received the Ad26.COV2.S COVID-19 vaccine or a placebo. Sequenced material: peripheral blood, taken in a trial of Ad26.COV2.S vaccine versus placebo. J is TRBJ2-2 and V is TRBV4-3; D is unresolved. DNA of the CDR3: TGCGCCAGCAGCCAAGATTTTAGGGATACCGGGGAGCTGTTTTTT. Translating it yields CASSQDFRDTGELFF.